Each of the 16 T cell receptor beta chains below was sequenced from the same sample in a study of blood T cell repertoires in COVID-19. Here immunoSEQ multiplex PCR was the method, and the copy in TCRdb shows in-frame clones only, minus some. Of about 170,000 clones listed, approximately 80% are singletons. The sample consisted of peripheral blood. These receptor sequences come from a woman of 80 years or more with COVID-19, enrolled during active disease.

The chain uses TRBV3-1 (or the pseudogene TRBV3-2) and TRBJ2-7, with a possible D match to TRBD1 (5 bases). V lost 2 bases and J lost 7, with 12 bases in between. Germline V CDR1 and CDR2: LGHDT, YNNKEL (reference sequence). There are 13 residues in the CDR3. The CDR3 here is CASSQIIGAEQYF. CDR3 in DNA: TGTGCCAGCAGCCAAATCATTGGGGCAGAGCAGTACTTC.

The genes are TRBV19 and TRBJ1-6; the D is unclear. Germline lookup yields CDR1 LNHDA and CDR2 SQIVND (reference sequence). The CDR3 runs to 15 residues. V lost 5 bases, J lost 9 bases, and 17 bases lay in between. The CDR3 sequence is CASSSRPGAGSPLHF. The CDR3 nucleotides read TGTGCCAGTAGTTCCCGCCCTGGCGCGGGTTCACCCCTCCACTTT.

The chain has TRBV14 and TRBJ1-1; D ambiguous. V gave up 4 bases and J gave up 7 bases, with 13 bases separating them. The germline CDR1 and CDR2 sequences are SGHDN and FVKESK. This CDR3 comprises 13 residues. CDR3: CASSLWRGGEAFF. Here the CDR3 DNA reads TGTGCCAGCAGCCTCTGGCGAGGTGGTGAAGCTTTCTTT.

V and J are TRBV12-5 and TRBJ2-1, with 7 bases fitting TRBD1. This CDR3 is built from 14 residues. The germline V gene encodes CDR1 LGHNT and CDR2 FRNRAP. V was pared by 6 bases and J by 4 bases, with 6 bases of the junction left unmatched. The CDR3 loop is CASGPGTDYNEQFF. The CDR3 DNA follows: TGTGCTAGTGGCCCCGGGACAGATTACAATGAGCAGTTCTTC.

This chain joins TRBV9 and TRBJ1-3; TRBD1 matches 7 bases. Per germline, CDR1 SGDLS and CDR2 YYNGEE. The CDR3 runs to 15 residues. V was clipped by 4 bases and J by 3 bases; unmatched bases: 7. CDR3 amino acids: CASSSGGYFGNTIYF. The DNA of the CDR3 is TGTGCCAGCAGCTCAGGGGGTTACTTTGGAAACACCATATATTTT.

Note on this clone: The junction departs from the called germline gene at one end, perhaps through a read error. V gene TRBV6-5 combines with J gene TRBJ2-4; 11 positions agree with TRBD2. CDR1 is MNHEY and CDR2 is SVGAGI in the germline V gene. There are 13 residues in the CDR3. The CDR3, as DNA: TGTGCCAGCACCAGTGTCGCTAGCGGGGGGATGTTCTTC. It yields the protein CASTSVASGGMFF.

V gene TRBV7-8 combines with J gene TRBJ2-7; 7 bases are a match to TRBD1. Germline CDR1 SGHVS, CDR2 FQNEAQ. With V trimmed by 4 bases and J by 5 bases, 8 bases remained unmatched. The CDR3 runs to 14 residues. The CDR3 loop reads CASSSSGQWDEQYF. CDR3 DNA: TGTGCCAGCAGCTCTTCGGGACAGTGGGACGAGCAGTACTTC.

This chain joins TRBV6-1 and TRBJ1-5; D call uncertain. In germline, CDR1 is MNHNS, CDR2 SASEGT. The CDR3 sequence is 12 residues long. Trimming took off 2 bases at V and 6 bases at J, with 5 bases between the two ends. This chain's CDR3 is CASSEPGQPQHF. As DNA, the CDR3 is TGTGCCAGCAGTGAACCGGGTCAGCCCCAGCATTTT.

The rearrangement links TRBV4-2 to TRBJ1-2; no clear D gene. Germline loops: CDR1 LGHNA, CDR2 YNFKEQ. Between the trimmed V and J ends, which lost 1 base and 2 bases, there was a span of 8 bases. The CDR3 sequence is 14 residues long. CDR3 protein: CASSQGAANYGYTF. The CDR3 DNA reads TGTGCCAGCAGCCAAGGGGCCGCGAACTATGGCTACACCTTC.

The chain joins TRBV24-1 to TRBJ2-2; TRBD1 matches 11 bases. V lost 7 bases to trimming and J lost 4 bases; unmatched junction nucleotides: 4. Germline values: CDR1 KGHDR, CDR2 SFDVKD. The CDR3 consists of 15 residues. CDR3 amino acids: CATSGQGAVTGELFF. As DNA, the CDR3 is TGTGCCACCAGCGGACAGGGGGCTGTCACCGGGGAGCTGTTTTTT.

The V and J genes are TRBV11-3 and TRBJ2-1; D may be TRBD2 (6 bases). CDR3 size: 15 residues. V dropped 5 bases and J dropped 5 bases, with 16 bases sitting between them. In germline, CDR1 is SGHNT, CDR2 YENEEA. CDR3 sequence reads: CASSHRGKGDNEQFF. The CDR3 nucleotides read TGTGCCAGCAGCCATCGGGGGAAAGGAGACAATGAGCAGTTCTTC.

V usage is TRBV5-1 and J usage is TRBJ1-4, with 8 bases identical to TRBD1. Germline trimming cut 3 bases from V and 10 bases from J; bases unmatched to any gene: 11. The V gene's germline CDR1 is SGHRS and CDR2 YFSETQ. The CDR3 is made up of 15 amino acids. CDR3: CASSSSTGEDGKLFF. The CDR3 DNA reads TGCGCCAGCAGCTCCTCGACAGGGGAAGATGGAAAACTGTTTTTT.

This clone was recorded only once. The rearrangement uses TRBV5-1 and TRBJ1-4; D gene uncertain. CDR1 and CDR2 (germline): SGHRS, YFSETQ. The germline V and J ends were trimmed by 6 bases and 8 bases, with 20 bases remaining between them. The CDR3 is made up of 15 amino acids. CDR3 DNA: TGCGCCAGCAAACGAGGCCCCGAGCCGAGGGAAAAACTGTTTTTT. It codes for CASKRGPEPREKLFF. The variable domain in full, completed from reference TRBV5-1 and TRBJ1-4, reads KAGVTQTPRYLIKTRGQQVTLSCSPISGHRSVSWYQQTPGQGLQFLFEYFSETQRNKGNFPGRFSGRQFSNSRSEMNVSTLELGDSALYLCASKRGPEPREKLFFGSGTQLSVL.

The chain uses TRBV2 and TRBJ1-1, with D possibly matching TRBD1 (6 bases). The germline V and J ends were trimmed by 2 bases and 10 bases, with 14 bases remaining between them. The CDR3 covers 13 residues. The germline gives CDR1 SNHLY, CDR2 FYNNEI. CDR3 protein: CASSENRQDTAFF. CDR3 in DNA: TGTGCCAGCAGTGAAAATCGACAGGACACAGCTTTCTTT.

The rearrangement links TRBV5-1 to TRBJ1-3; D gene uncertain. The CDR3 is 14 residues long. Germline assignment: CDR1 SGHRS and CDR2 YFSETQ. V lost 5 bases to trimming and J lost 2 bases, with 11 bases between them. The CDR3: CASRQSGTGNTIYF. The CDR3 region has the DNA TGCGCCAGCAGACAGTCTGGAACTGGAAACACCATATATTTT.

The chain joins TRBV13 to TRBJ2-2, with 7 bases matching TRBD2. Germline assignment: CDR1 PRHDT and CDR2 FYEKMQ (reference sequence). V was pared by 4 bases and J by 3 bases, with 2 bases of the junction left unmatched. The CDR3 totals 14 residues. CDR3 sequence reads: CASSYRGDTGELFF. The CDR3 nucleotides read TGTGCCAGCAGCTACCGGGGGGACACCGGGGAGCTGTTTTTT.